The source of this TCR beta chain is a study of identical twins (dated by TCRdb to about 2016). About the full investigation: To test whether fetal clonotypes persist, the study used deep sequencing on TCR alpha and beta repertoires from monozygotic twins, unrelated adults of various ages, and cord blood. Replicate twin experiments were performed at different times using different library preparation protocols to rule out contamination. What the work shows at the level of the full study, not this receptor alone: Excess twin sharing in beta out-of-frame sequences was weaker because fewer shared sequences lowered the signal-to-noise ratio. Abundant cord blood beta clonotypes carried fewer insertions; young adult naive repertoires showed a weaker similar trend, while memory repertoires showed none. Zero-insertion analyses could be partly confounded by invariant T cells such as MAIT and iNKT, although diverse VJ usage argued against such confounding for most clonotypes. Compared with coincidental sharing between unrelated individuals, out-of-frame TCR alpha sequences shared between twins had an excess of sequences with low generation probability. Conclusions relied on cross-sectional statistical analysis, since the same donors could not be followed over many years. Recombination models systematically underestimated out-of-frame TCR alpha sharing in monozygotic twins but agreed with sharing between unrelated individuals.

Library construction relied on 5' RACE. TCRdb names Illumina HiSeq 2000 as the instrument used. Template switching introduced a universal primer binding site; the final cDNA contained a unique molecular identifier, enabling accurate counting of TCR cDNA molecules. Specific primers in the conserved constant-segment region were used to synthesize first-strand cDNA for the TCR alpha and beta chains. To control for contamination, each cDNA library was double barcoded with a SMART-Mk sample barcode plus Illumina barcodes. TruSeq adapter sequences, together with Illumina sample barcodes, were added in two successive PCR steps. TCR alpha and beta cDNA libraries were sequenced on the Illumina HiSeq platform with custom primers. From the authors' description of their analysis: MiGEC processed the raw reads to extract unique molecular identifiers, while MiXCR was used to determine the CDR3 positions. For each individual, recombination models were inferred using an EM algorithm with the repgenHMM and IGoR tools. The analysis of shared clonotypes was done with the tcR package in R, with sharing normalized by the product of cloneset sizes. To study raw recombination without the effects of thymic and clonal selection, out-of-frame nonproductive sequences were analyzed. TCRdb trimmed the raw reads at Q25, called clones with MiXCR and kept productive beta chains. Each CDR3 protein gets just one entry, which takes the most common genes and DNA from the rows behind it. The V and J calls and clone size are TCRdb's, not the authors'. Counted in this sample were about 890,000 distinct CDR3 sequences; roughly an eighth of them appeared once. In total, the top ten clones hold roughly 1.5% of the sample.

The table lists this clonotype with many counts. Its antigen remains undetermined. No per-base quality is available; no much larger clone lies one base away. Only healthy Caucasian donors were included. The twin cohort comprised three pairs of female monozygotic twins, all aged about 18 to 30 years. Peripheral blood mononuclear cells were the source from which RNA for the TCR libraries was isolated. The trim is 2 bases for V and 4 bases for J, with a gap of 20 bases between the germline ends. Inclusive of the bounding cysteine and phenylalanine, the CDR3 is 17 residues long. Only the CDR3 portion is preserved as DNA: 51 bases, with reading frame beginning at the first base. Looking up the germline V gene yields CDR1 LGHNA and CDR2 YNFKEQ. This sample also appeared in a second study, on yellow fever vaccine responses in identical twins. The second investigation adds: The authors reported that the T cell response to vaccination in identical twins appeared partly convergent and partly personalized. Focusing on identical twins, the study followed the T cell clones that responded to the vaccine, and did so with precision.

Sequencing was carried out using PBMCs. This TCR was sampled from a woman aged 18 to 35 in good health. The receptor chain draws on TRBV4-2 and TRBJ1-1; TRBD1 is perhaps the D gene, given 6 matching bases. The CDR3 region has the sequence CASSQPRRGRGGTEAFF. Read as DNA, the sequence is TGTGCCAGCAGCCAACCACGCCGGGGCAGGGGCGGCACTGAAGCTTTCTTT.